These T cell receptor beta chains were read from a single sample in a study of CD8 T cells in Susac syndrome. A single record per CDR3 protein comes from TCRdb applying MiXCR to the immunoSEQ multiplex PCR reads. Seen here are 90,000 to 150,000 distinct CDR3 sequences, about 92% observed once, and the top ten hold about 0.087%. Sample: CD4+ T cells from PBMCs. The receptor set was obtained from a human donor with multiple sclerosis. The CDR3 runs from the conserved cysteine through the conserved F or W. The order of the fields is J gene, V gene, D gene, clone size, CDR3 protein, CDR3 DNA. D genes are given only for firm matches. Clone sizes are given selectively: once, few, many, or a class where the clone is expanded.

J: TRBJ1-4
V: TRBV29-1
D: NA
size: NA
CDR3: CSVEGPATNEKLFF
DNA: TGCAGCGTTGAGGGCCCGGCGACTAATGAAAAACTGTTTTTT

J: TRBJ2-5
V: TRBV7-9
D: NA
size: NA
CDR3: CASSRDVIETQYF
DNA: TGTGCCAGCAGCAGGGACGTAATAGAGACCCAGTACTTC

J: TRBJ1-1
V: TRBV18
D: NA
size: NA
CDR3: CASSPRSENTEAFF
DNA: TGTGCCAGCTCACCCCGGTCGGAGAACACTGAAGCTTTCTTT

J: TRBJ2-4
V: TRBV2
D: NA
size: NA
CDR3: CASSPGVELNIQYF
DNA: TGTGCCAGCAGCCCCGGGGTGGAATTGAACATTCAGTACTTC

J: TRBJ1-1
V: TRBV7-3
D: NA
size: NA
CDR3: CASSTGTRNTEAFF
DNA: TGTGCCAGCAGCACCGGGACCAGGAACACTGAAGCTTTCTTT

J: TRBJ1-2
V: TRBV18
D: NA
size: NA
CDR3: CASSPFGYGYTF
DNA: TGTGCCAGCTCACCTTTTGGCTATGGCTACACCTTC

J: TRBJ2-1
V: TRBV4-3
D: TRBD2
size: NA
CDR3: CASSRKIGLAGAPTDNEQFF
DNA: TGCGCCAGCAGCCGGAAGATTGGACTAGCGGGGGCGCCGACCGACAATGAGCAGTTCTTC

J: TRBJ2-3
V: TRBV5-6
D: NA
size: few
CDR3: CASSLGDTQYF
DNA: TGTGCCAGCAGCTTGGGGGATACGCAGTATTTT

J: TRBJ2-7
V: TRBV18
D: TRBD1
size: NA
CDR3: CASSLGTVTYEQYF
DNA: TGTGCCAGCTCCCTAGGGACAGTTACCTACGAGCAGTACTTC

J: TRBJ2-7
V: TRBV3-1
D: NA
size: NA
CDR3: CASSQESGLLAPEQYF
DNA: TGTGCCAGCAGCCAAGAATCGGGACTGTTAGCCCCCGAGCAGTACTTC

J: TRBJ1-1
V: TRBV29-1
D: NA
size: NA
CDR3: CSVERGYAEAFF
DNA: TGCAGCGTTGAGAGGGGCTATGCTGAAGCTTTCTTT

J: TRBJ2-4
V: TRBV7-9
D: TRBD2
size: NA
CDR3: CASSFGLAGNIQYF
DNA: TGTGCCAGCAGCTTCGGCCTAGCGGGAAACATTCAGTACTTC

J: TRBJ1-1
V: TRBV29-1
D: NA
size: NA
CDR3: CSVENQAGLSEAFF
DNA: TGCAGCGTTGAAAATCAGGCAGGGTTGTCTGAAGCTTTCTTT

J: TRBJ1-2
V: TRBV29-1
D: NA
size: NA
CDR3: CSVDQGSRGYTF
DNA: TGCAGCGTTGACCAGGGATCTCGCGGCTACACCTTC

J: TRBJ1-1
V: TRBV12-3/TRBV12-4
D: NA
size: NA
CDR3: CASSITRTEAFF
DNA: TGTGCCAGCAGCATTACAAGGACTGAAGCTTTCTTT

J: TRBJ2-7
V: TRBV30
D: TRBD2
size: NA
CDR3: CAWSKGASGGYEQYF
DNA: TGTGCCTGGAGTAAAGGGGCTAGCGGGGGCTACGAGCAGTACTTC

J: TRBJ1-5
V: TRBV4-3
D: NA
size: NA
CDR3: CASSQDRYSNQPQHF
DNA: TGCGCCAGCAGCCAAGACAGATATAGCAATCAGCCCCAGCATTTT

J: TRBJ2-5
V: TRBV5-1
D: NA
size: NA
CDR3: CASRPLGQETQYF
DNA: TGCGCCAGCAGACCGCTGGGTCAGGAGACCCAGTACTTC